The clone carrying this T cell receptor (beta chain) was seen a handful of times. Antigen: not known. The V and J ends lost 3 bases and 3 bases, in that order; junction bases with no gene match: 6. Germline CDR1 is SEHNR and CDR2 is FQNEAQ (reference sequence). The CDR3 has 15 residues. These data come from a study of CD8 T cells in ankylosing spondylitis. Study-level points and caveats: Seven or eight highly homologous variants made up a TCR beta motif, and this motif appeared characteristic of ankylosing spondylitis blood.

Scientists made TCR beta libraries using quantitative 5'-RACE with molecular barcodes. TCRdb used MiXCR to reprocess the 5' RACE reads, holding one entry per CDR3 protein. The top ten clones hold approximately 1.1% of a sample with nearly 350,000 distinct CDR3 sequences, roughly 14% of them seen once. Material: blood, either unsorted or a sorted T cell fraction (not recorded which). The chain combines TRBV7-9 with TRBJ2-3; TRBD2 matches 7 bases. This TCR derives from a male donor with ankylosing spondylitis or in good health (not recorded which). This chain's CDR3 is CASSLTSSLTDTQYF. CDR3 in DNA: TGTGCCAGCAGCTTGACTAGCTCTTTAACAGATACGCAGTATTTT.